This TCR beta chain is from a study of blood T cells in healthy people across ages. Primers used in a second PCR of about 6 to 11 cycles were a sample-barcoded 5' primer and a J-beta primer mix. TCRdb re-called the 5' RACE reads through MiXCR, storing one row per CDR3 protein. This table holds 540,000 or so distinct CDR3 sequences, 25% to 30% found once. Sequencing used blood. The clonotype comes from a woman aged 70-85 years in good health.

The CDR3 is CASSQEAGYYGYTF. For the CDR3, the DNA is TGCGCCAGCAGCCAAGAGGCAGGCTATTATGGCTACACCTTC. This rearrangement joins TRBV4-3 to TRBJ1-2; D is unclear. CDR1 is LGHNA, CDR2 YSLEER, per germline. V lost 0 bases and J 5 bases, leaving 10 bases between the germline ends. The CDR3 covers 14 residues.